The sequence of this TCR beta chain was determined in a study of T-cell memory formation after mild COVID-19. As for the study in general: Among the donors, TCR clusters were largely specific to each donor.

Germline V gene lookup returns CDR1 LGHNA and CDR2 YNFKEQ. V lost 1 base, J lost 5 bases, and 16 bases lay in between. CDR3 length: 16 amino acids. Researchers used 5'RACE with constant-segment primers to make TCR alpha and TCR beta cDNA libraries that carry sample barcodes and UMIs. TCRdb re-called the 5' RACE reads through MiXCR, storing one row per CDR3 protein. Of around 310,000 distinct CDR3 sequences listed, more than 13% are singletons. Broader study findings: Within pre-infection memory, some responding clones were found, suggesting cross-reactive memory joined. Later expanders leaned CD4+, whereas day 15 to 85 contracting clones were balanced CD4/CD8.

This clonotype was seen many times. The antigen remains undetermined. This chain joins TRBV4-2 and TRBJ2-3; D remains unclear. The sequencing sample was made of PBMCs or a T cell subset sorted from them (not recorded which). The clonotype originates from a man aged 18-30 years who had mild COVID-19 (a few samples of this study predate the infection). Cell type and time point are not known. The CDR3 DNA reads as TGTGCCAGCAGCCAAGTCTTGACCGGCATAAGAGATACGCAGTATTTT. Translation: CASSQVLTGIRDTQYF.